This record covers a single T cell receptor beta chain. Its antigen is not identified. The assay was immunoSEQ multiplex PCR, and TCRdb's table has in-frame clones only and misses some. The table lists 45,000 to 50,000 clones, around 83% of them singletons. Per germline, CDR1 SGHTA and CDR2 FQGTGA. CDR3 length: 15 amino acids. V lost 0 bases and J lost 6, with 13 bases in between. The data belong to a study of T cells in localized non-small cell lung cancer. Study results and caveats: A median roughly 50 of the top 100 tumor clones appeared in adjacent lung.

The clonotype originates from a man between 40 and 69 years old with stage II lung adenocarcinoma. The sample here was PBMCs, taken before any cancer treatment. V is TRBV7-3 and J is TRBJ2-3; D gene ambiguous. CDR3 region: CASSLTVGAGDTQYF. In nucleotides, the CDR3 is TGTGCCAGCAGCTTAACAGTTGGAGCCGGTGATACGCAGTATTTT.